Following are 26 T cell receptor beta chains from one sample sequenced in a study of human T cells and chemical hapten exposure. A single record per CDR3 protein comes from TCRdb applying MiXCR to the RACE reads. Among roughly 150,000 distinct CDR3 sequences listed, 10% to 15% were seen once. The time point is: patch test 2, 6 weeks after DPC sensitization. The treatment: therapeutic diphenylcyclopropenone sensitization with weekly scalp DPC. The source was whole blood, collected in connection with sensitization to the hapten diphenylcyclopropenone (DPC). The receptors were sampled from a woman in her forties or fifties with alopecia areata. Some clones in this sample may be carry-over from other donors' samples.

The V call is TRBV28, the J call TRBJ1-5; D is undetermined. This CDR3 is 13 amino acids long. Trimming stripped 1 base from V and 5 bases from J, with 6 bases between. Germline V gives CDR1 MDHEN, CDR2 SYDVKM. The CDR3 is CASSLYRDQPQHF. The CDR3 DNA sequence: TGTGCCAGCAGTTTATACAGAGATCAGCCCCAGCATTTT.

This CDR3 is CASSSGTVGEKLFF. CDR3 nucleotide sequence: TGTGCCAGCAGTTCCGGGACAGTTGGAGAAAAACTGTTTTTT. The chain recombines TRBV27 with TRBJ1-4, with 7 bases lining up with TRBD1. V was pared by 4 bases and J by 8 bases, with 7 bases of the junction left unmatched. CDR3 length equals 14 residues. From germline, CDR1 is MNHEY and CDR2 SMNVEV (reference sequence).

The sample holds many counts of this clonotype. The chain recombines TRBV18 with TRBJ1-4; the D gene is possibly TRBD1 (5 bases). Germline values: CDR1 KGHSH, CDR2 LQKENI. The CDR3 consists of 16 residues. The V end lost 3 bases, the J end lost 6 bases, and 17 bases lay between the germline ends. The CDR3 nucleotides read TGTGCCAGCTCACCGGGAATTGCAGGGAGTGATGAAAAACTGTTTTTT. This translates into CASSPGIAGSDEKLFF.

This clonotype was counted only a few times. The chain links TRBV5-4 to TRBJ1-6, with D perhaps matching TRBD1 (5 bases). The CDR3 runs to 16 residues. Deletions cut 5 bases from V and 2 bases from J, with 14 bases between. Germline values: CDR1 SGHNT, CDR2 YYREEE (reference sequence). The CDR3: CASSRRQGTYNSPLHF. The CDR3 DNA sequence: TGTGCCAGCAGTCGCCGGCAGGGCACCTATAATTCACCCCTCCACTTT. Drawing the rest from reference TRBV5-4 and TRBJ1-6, the complete variable domain is ETGVTQSPTHLIKTRGQQVTLRCSSQSGHNTVSWYQQALGQGPQFIFQYYREEENGRGNFPPRFSGLQFPNYSSELNVNALELDDSALYLCASSRRQGTYNSPLHFGNGTRLTVT.

This clonotype has a handful of counts. The genes are TRBV12-3 or TRBV12-4 and TRBJ2-7; the match to TRBD1 covers 8 bases. The CDR3 runs 14 residues. Trimming took 1 base from V and 4 from J; bases not matched to a gene: 3. This chain's CDR3 is CASSLGTGFYEQYF. The CDR3 DNA sequence: TGTGCCAGCAGTTTAGGGACAGGGTTTTACGAGCAGTACTTC.

The chain employs TRBV6-5 and TRBJ2-5; TRBD2 matches at 10 bases. The germline V gene encodes CDR1 MNHEY and CDR2 SVGAGI. Germline trimming cut 6 bases from V and 2 bases from J; bases unmatched to any gene: 6. The CDR3 contains 15 residues. Here the CDR3 DNA reads TGTGCCAGCAGCTCTAGCGGGAGTCGGCAAGAGACCCAGTACTTC. Residues: CASSSSGSRQETQYF.

This clonotype was detected only a few times. The genes are TRBV29-1 and TRBJ2-7, with D tentatively TRBD1 or TRBD2 (6 bases each). Germline lookup yields CDR1 SQVTM and CDR2 ANQGSEA. There are 14 residues in the CDR3. Trimming pared 6 bases from V and 4 bases from J, leaving 19 bases between. CDR3 in DNA: TGCAGCGTCCCCGGGGACACCGGGGGATACGAGCAGTACTTC. Residues: CSVPGDTGGYEQYF.

The V and J genes are TRBV18 and TRBJ1-2; tentative D call: TRBD1 (6 bases). The germline V and J ends were trimmed by 3 bases and 4 bases, with 21 bases remaining between them. The CDR3 has 17 residues. From germline, CDR1 is KGHSH and CDR2 LQKENI. DNA for the CDR3: TGTGCCAGCTCACCTCCCCTTAGTAGGGGGATCTTCTATGGCTACACCTTC. Its protein product is CASSPPLSRGIFYGYTF.

V gene TRBV25-1 combines with J gene TRBJ1-1; 9 bases line up with TRBD1. Germline CDR1 MGHDK, CDR2 SYGVNS. The CDR3 is 13 amino acids. Losses at the gene ends were 5 bases for V and 4 bases for J; bases not matched to a gene: 2. The CDR3 reads CASSRQGGTEAFF. CDR3 nucleotide sequence: TGTGCCAGCAGTAGACAGGGGGGCACTGAAGCTTTCTTT.

J is TRBJ1-5 and V is TRBV7-2; D is uncertain. Germline lookup yields CDR1 SGHTA and CDR2 FQGNSA. The CDR3 is 13 residues long. The V end lost 5 bases, the J end lost 9 bases, and 14 bases lay between the germline ends. The CDR3 DNA reads as TGTGCCAGCAGCGCGACTCGTCCGGGGCCCCAGCATTTT. As protein: CASSATRPGPQHF.

In this sample, this clonotype turned up a few times. CDR3 amino acids: CASSQYRTEAFF. The CDR3 DNA sequence: TGTGCCAGCAGTCAATATCGCACTGAAGCTTTCTTT. This chain uses TRBV11-3 with TRBJ1-1; D remains unclear. The CDR3 is 12 residues long. Trimming removed 6 bases at V and 4 bases at J, with 9 bases between. Germline values: CDR1 SGHNT, CDR2 YENEEA.

J is TRBJ2-1 and V is TRBV29-1; 7 bases are a match to TRBD2. The CDR3 extends over 12 amino acids. Trimming removed 3 bases from V and 9 bases from J; junction bases left unmatched: 5. Germline CDR1 SQVTM, CDR2 ANQGSEA. In DNA, the CDR3 is TGCAGCGTTGAGAGCGGGAAGCGTGAGCAGTTCTTC. It translates to CSVESGKREQFF.

Turning to this clonotype: At one boundary the junction diverges from the germline segment, which might be a read error. The rearrangement uses TRBV20-1 and TRBJ1-6; 9 bases match TRBD1. This CDR3 has 14 amino acids. Germline V lookup: CDR1 DFQATT, CDR2 SNEGSKA (reference sequence). Written as DNA, the CDR3 is TGCAGTGCCAGAGGGGACAGGGTTAATTCACCCCTCCACTTT. As protein: CSARGDRVNSPLHF.

This clonotype was counted ten times or more. The chain combines TRBV18 with TRBJ2-3; the match to TRBD2 covers 11 bases. The V gene end was trimmed by 1 base and the J gene end by 4 bases; junction bases not matched to a gene: 10. The CDR3 consists of 18 residues. CDR1 is KGHSH, CDR2 LQKENI, per germline. CDR3 protein: CASSPLRQLAGVPDTQYF. The DNA for the CDR3 is TGTGCCAGCTCACCACTCCGCCAACTAGCGGGAGTCCCAGATACGCAGTATTTT.

V gene TRBV5-1 combines with J gene TRBJ2-1, with 11 bases matching TRBD2. V lost 4 bases, J lost 8 bases, and 8 bases stayed unmatched. Germline V gene data show CDR1 as SGHRS and CDR2 as YFSETQ. The CDR3 consists of 15 residues. The CDR3 is CASSPLAGAGDEQFF. The CDR3 DNA follows: TGCGCCAGCAGCCCACTAGCGGGGGCAGGGGATGAGCAGTTCTTC.

A remark on this clonotype: Given a much more abundant clone one base away, this may be a read error. The chain links TRBV29-1 to TRBJ2-7; D not certain. Trimming pared 0 bases from V and 8 bases from J, leaving 8 bases between. Germline V gives CDR1 SQVTM, CDR2 ANQGSEA. This CDR3 spans 11 amino acids. In DNA, the CDR3 is TGCAGCGTTGAAGAAGGATACCAGCAGTACTTC. It codes for CSVEEGYQQYF.

Only a few counts were recorded for this clonotype. CDR3 nucleotide sequence: TGTGCCAGCAGCTTGGATCCAACTAGCGGGAGGGCACGGACGCAGTATTTT. As protein: CASSLDPTSGRARTQYF. J is TRBJ2-3 and V is TRBV5-4; 13 nucleotides line up with TRBD2. Germline CDR1 reads SGHNT; CDR2 reads YYREEE (reference sequence). CDR3 length equals 17 residues. With 0 bases clipped from V and 9 bases from J, the junction kept 10 bases outside the gene matches. Variable domain in full (rest from reference TRBV5-4 and TRBJ2-3): ETGVTQSPTHLIKTRGQQVTLRCSSQSGHNTVSWYQQALGQGPQFIFQYYREEENGRGNFPPRFSGLQFPNYSSELNVNALELDDSALYLCASSLDPTSGRARTQYFGPGTRLTVL.

The V gene is TRBV11-2, the J gene TRBJ2-7; D unresolved. The CDR3 consists of 12 residues. V was pared by 2 bases and J by 2 bases, with 4 bases between. Germline V gene data show CDR1 as SGHAT and CDR2 as FQNNGV. CDR3 in amino acids: CASSLSAYEQYF. The CDR3 DNA is TGTGCCAGCAGCTTATCCGCCTACGAGCAGTACTTC.

The CDR3 DNA sequence: TGTGCCAGCAGCCCAGGACTAGCGGGGGAACAGGACGAGCAGTACTTC. Translated: CASSPGLAGEQDEQYF. This chain joins TRBV5-6 and TRBJ2-7; TRBD2 matches at 13 bases. J was trimmed by 5 bases and V by 4 bases; bases with no gene match: 9. Germline-derived CDR1 and CDR2 are SGHDT and YYEEEE. This CDR3 has 16 residues.

CDR3 amino acids: CASRDLNSNEQFF. The CDR3, as DNA: TGTGCCAGCCGGGACTTAAATTCCAATGAGCAGTTCTTC. The chain joins TRBV6-4 to TRBJ2-1; a possible D gene is TRBD2 (6 bases). The CDR3 totals 13 residues. Trimming shortened V by 8 bases and J by 6 bases, and 14 bases separated the two germline ends. CDR1 and CDR2 from the germline V gene are MRHNA and SNTAGT.

This clonotype was observed a few times. The CDR3 nucleotides read TGTGCCAGCAGTCACGCCGGGACAGGGGAATTCGGTGAGCAGTTCTTC. It yields the protein CASSHAGTGEFGEQFF. The chain links TRBV28 to TRBJ2-1; 10 bases agree with TRBD1. From germline, CDR1 is MDHEN and CDR2 SYDVKM. V lost 5 bases, J lost 9 bases, and 13 bases stayed unmatched. The CDR3 runs 16 residues.

The V gene is TRBV4-3, the J gene TRBJ1-1; maybe TRBD1 (5 bases). The V gene's germline CDR1 is LGHNA and CDR2 YSLEER. The CDR3 is 15 residues long. V shed 4 bases and J shed 1 base, with 13 bases lying between them. CDR3 protein: CASSLHGQPNTEAFF. Written as DNA, the CDR3 is TGCGCCAGCAGCCTCCATGGACAACCGAACACTGAAGCTTTCTTT.

The J gene is TRBJ2-1, the V gene TRBV11-3; 14 bases fit TRBD2. CDR1 and CDR2 from the germline V gene are SGHNT and YENEEA. J was trimmed by 7 bases and V by 4 bases; bases with no gene match: 3. This CDR3 contains 15 residues. Here the CDR3 DNA reads TGTGCCAGCAGCTCCGGGACTAGCGGGAGAAATGAGCAGTTCTTC. Protein sequence: CASSSGTSGRNEQFF.

The chain joins TRBV6-6 to TRBJ1-5; TRBD1 is a possible D gene (5 bases). Germline V CDR1 and CDR2: MNHNY, SVGAGI (reference sequence). This CDR3 has 16 residues. V was shortened by 3 bases and J by 3 bases, with 15 bases between the two germline ends. This CDR3 reads CASSYGASNINQPQHF. The CDR3 DNA follows: TGTGCCAGCAGTTATGGGGCCTCGAATATCAATCAGCCCCAGCATTTT.

A few counts support this clonotype. V gene TRBV7-2 combines with J gene TRBJ2-5, with 11 bases lining up with TRBD2. The CDR3 consists of 13 residues. Losses at the gene ends were 5 bases for V and 8 bases for J; bases not matched to a gene: 4. Germline values: CDR1 SGHTA, CDR2 FQGNSA. This chain's CDR3 is CASSKLAGATQYF. The DNA for the CDR3 is TGTGCCAGCAGCAAACTAGCGGGGGCCACCCAGTACTTC.

V is TRBV19 and J is TRBJ1-5, with D tentatively TRBD1 (5 bases). The germline CDR1 and CDR2 sequences are LNHDA and SQIVND (reference sequence). This CDR3 spans 17 amino acids. V was shortened by 8 bases and J by 4 bases, with 24 bases between the two germline ends. CDR3 sequence: CASGADLGRFDNQPQHF. The CDR3 DNA sequence: TGTGCCAGTGGGGCTGATCTGGGACGGTTCGATAATCAGCCCCAGCATTTT.